This passage covers 25 T cell receptor beta chains from one sample sequenced in a study of blood T cells in healthy people across ages (dated by TCRdb to 2014 to 2015). To prepare the library, 5' RACE was applied. The data were produced on an Illumina HiSeq 2500. The second PCR ran for about 7 to 11 cycles and used a J-beta primer mix along with a sample-barcoded 5' primer. TCRdb trimmed the raw reads at Q25, called clones with MiXCR and kept productive beta chains. A single entry per CDR3 protein holds the most common genes and DNA from its merged rows. The sample yields hundreds of thousands of distinct CDR3 sequences; more than 20% were counted once. The ten biggest clones cover 9.4% of the sample. Separately, the same data were catalogued under a study of T cells of mothers and their children.

Sequences were obtained from blood. These receptors all come from a boy between 10 and 17 years old in good health.

The V gene is TRBV27, the J gene TRBJ2-2, with D possibly TRBD2 on 6 matching bases. This CDR3 contains 16 residues. V was pared by 3 bases and J by 2 bases, with 13 bases between. Germline values: CDR1 MNHEY, CDR2 SMNVEV (reference sequence). The CDR3 DNA follows: TGTGCCAGCAGTTTCCTCGGAGGGATTAACACCGGGGAGCTGTTTTTT. Encoded protein: CASSFLGGINTGELFF.

This clonotype was counted at least ten times. The chain couples TRBV7-2 to TRBJ2-7, with TRBD1 matching 10 bases. V lost 2 bases and J lost 5; bases outside the gene matches: 6. Germline V lookup: CDR1 SGHTA, CDR2 FQGNSA. This CDR3 region has 15 residues. The CDR3 region has the DNA TGTGCCAGCAGCTTACGACAGGGGGCTCACCACGAGCAGTACTTC. It codes for CASSLRQGAHHEQYF.

The chain has TRBV29-1 and TRBJ1-1; D remains ambiguous. Trimming removed 4 bases at V and 3 bases at J, with 15 bases between. Germline CDR1 is SQVTM and CDR2 is ANQGSEA. The CDR3 spans 14 residues. The DNA of the CDR3 is TGCAGCGTTGCGGGCTGGGGTGGGGACACTGAAGCTTTCTTT. Protein sequence: CSVAGWGGDTEAFF.

This clonotype occurred a few times. The genes are TRBV19 and TRBJ2-2; TRBD1 agrees at 9 bases. J lost 3 bases, V lost 4 bases, and 3 bases had no gene match. The germline gives CDR1 LNHDA, CDR2 SQIVND (reference sequence). The CDR3 is 15 amino acids. The chain's CDR3 is CASSRDRDYTGELFF. CDR3 in DNA: TGTGCCAGTAGTAGGGACAGGGACTACACCGGGGAGCTGTTTTTT. Full variable domain (rest looked up from reference TRBV19 and TRBJ2-2): DGGITQSPKYLFRKEGQNVTLSCEQNLNHDAMYWYRQDPGQGLRLIYYSQIVNDFQKGDIAEGYSVSREKKESFPLTVTSAQKNPTAFYLCASSRDRDYTGELFFGEGSRLTVL.

This clonotype was counted between two and nine times. The gene calls are TRBV11-2 and TRBJ1-6; D not resolved. The CDR3 is 15 residues long. V was shortened by 2 bases and J by 11 bases, with 16 bases between the two germline ends. Germline CDR1 and CDR2: SGHAT and FQNNGV. CDR3 sequence (DNA): TGTGCCAGCAGCTTAACCCCGGGAGAGGGCCCACCCCTCCACTTT. Translating it yields CASSLTPGEGPPLHF.

This clonotype was detected only a few times. The chain uses TRBV5-1 and TRBJ2-7; the D is unclear. V gave up 2 bases and J gave up 4 bases, with 13 bases separating them. CDR3 length: 14 residues. Per the germline V gene, CDR1 is SGHRS and CDR2 is YFSETQ. Here the CDR3 DNA reads TGCGCCAGCAGCTTCACGACTGACTCTTACGAGCAGTACTTC. Translating gives CASSFTTDSYEQYF. The variable domain in full, with the rest retrieved from reference TRBV5-1 and TRBJ2-7, is KAGVTQTPRYLIKTRGQQVTLSCSPISGHRSVSWYQQTPGQGLQFLFEYFSETQRNKGNFPGRFSGRQFSNSRSEMNVSTLELGDSALYLCASSFTTDSYEQYFGPGTRLTVT.

This sequence joins TRBV18 and TRBJ2-5; maybe TRBD1 (5 bases). This CDR3 is 16 amino acids long. Trimming took off 6 bases at V and 4 bases at J, with 21 bases between the two ends. Germline V gives CDR1 KGHSH, CDR2 LQKENI. The DNA for the CDR3 is TGTGCCAGCTCCCAAGGGGCCGGGCCGTACCGAGAGACCCAGTACTTC. It codes for CASSQGAGPYRETQYF.

This clonotype was picked up a small number of times. The chain employs TRBV20-1 and TRBJ2-5; tentatively, D is TRBD2 (5 bases). This CDR3 is 15 amino acids long. CDR1 is DFQATT and CDR2 is SNEGSKA in the germline V gene (reference sequence). Trimming took 3 bases from V and 6 from J, leaving 20 bases between them. CDR3 sequence reads: CSARDPLGSGKTQYF. DNA for the CDR3: TGCAGTGCTAGGGACCCTCTAGGGTCCGGGAAGACCCAGTACTTC.

This clonotype was counted a few times. The genes are TRBV4-3 and TRBJ2-5, with D perhaps TRBD2 (5 bases). V shed 4 bases and J shed 5 bases, with 17 bases lying between them. The CDR3 contains 15 residues. Germline V gene sequence: CDR1 LGHNA, CDR2 YSLEER. CDR3 coding DNA: TGCGCCAGCAGCCTTGAACGCTCCGTAGCGGAGACCCAGTACTTC. Protein: CASSLERSVAETQYF.

In its sample, this clonotype was seen a few times. The V call is TRBV11-2, the J call TRBJ2-3, with 12 bases lining up with TRBD2. The germline V gene encodes CDR1 SGHAT and CDR2 FQNNGV. V shed 3 bases and J 5 bases; nucleotides not matched to a gene: 9. The CDR3 runs 17 residues. The CDR3 nucleotides are TGTGCCAGCAGCTTTCTAAGACTAGCGGGAGTAGGAGATACGCAGTATTTT. This encodes CASSFLRLAGVGDTQYF.

This clonotype was detected only a few times. The chain employs TRBV10-3 and TRBJ1-4; 8 bases match TRBD1. Germline V lookup: CDR1 ENHRY, CDR2 SYGVKD. Trimming took 11 bases from V and 1 from J; bases not matched to a gene: 3. The length of the CDR3 is 13 residues. CDR3 protein: CAAGQGTNEKLFF. Here the CDR3 DNA reads TGTGCCGCTGGACAGGGAACTAATGAAAAACTGTTTTTT.

This chain connects TRBV7-9 to TRBJ2-7; 8 bases are shared with TRBD1. V dropped 3 bases and J dropped 3; count of bases not matched to a gene: 4. Germline loops: CDR1 SEHNR, CDR2 FQNEAQ (reference sequence). CDR3 length equals 14 residues. This chain's CDR3 is CASSLWDRHYEQYF. The CDR3 nucleotides are TGTGCCAGCAGCTTGTGGGACAGGCACTACGAGCAGTACTTC.

The chain has TRBV20-1 and TRBJ2-1, with 9 bases identical to TRBD2. The germline gives CDR1 DFQATT, CDR2 SNEGSKA (reference sequence). The CDR3 is 16 residues long. The ends lost 0 bases at V and 5 bases at J; junction bases unmatched: 8. The CDR3 region has the DNA TGCAGTGCTAGAGATAGCGGAGCGGGGGGAAACAATGAGCAGTTCTTC. Protein sequence: CSARDSGAGGNNEQFF.

This clonotype has just a few counts. The chain employs TRBV28 and TRBJ2-5; 7 bases agree with TRBD1. Germline CDR1 MDHEN, CDR2 SYDVKM. With V trimmed by 3 bases and J by 5 bases, 12 bases remained unmatched. The CDR3 has 16 residues. CDR3 loop: CASSFPDRDERETQYF. The DNA for the CDR3 is TGTGCCAGCAGTTTCCCCGACAGGGACGAACGTGAGACCCAGTACTTC.

This clonotype occurred a few times. Written as DNA, the CDR3 is TGTGCCAGCGCCGACAGGGACTCTGGGGCCAACGTCCTGACTTTC. It is translated as CASADRDSGANVLTF. This chain links TRBV6-2 or TRBV6-3 with TRBJ2-6; TRBD1 aligns across 7 bases. The J segment lost 0 bases and the V segment lost 8 bases, leaving 4 bases of the junction unmatched. CDR1 and CDR2 from the germline V gene are MNHEY and SVGEGT. The CDR3 runs 15 residues.

This clonotype has a handful of counts. V usage is TRBV29-1 and J usage is TRBJ2-3; 9 bases are shared with TRBD1. This CDR3 spans 15 amino acids. CDR1 is SQVTM and CDR2 is ANQGSEA in the germline V gene. Trimming at V came to 1 base and at J to 4 bases, leaving 6 bases not matched to a gene. This chain's CDR3 is CSVEGDRVGPDTQYF. The CDR3 DNA is TGCAGCGTTGAAGGGGACAGGGTAGGTCCAGATACGCAGTATTTT.

This clonotype was recorded a few times. Here the CDR3 DNA reads TGTGCCAGCACTTCGGGGACATCCGAAGGCTACACCTTC. The encoded protein is CASTSGTSEGYTF. This chain joins TRBV12-3 or TRBV12-4 and TRBJ1-2, with D tentatively TRBD1 (6 bases). This CDR3 is 13 amino acids long. V was shortened by 7 bases and J by 8 bases, with 17 bases between the two germline ends.

The table lists this clonotype with a few counts. This chain links TRBV12-3 or TRBV12-4 with TRBJ2-5; TRBD1 matches at 7 bases. The CDR3 totals 14 residues. V gave up 6 bases and J gave up 3 bases; unmatched junction bases: 7. The CDR3 here is CASSPATGKETQYF. The CDR3 DNA reads TGTGCCAGCAGCCCAGCGACAGGGAAAGAGACCCAGTACTTC.

This chain joins TRBV7-9 and TRBJ1-4, with D possibly being TRBD1 (5 bases). CDR1 is SEHNR and CDR2 is FQNEAQ in the germline V gene (reference sequence). V was cut by 5 bases and J by 4 bases, with 11 bases left in between. There are 14 residues in the CDR3. This chain's CDR3 is CASSPGGFNEKLFF. In DNA, the CDR3 is TGTGCCAGCAGCCCGGGGGGATTTAATGAAAAACTGTTTTTT.

Turning to this clonotype: The junction departs from the called germline gene at one end, perhaps through a read error. The gene calls are TRBV27 and TRBJ2-7; 8 bases agree with TRBD1. Germline CDR1 and CDR2: MNHEY and SMNVEV (reference sequence). This CDR3 region has 14 residues. The CDR3 loop is CASSGMTGDHEHYF. The CDR3 DNA sequence: TGTGCCAGCAGTGGGATGACAGGGGATCACGAGCACTACTTC.

The chain couples TRBV20-1 to TRBJ2-5; no clear D gene. The J call may be in error: the DNA end matches TRBJ2-7 better. Germline V gives CDR1 DFQATT, CDR2 SNEGSKA (reference sequence). This CDR3 contains 13 residues. CDR3 region: CSASRAFKGEQYF. The CDR3 coding sequence is TGCAGTGCTAGCCGGGCCTTTAAGGGCGAGCAGTACTTC.

There are a few counts of this clonotype. V is TRBV15 and J is TRBJ2-3; 11 bases align to TRBD2. CDR1 and CDR2 (germline): LNHNV, YYDKDF (reference sequence). CDR3 length: 16 amino acids. With V trimmed by 3 bases and J by 3 bases, 5 bases remained unmatched. In DNA, the CDR3 is TGTGCCACCAGCAGTACTAGCGGGAGAACAACAGATACGCAGTATTTT. Its translation: CATSSTSGRTTDTQYF.

The chain links TRBV25-1 to TRBJ2-5; the D gene is possibly TRBD1 (5 bases). The end of the DNA fits TRBJ2-7 better, so the J call may be wrong. Germline loops: CDR1 MGHDK, CDR2 SYGVNS. The CDR3 sequence is 13 residues long. In DNA form, the CDR3 reads TGTGCCAGCAGTGAATTAGGGGACTACGAGCAGTACTTC. It translates to CASSELGDYEQYF.

The chain couples TRBV12-3 or TRBV12-4 to TRBJ2-1, with D maybe TRBD1 (5 bases). This CDR3 has 11 amino acids. V dropped 6 bases and J dropped 8 bases, with 8 bases sitting between them. CDR3 DNA sequence: TGTGCCAGCAGCAGGGTGGATGAGCAGTTCTTC. Translated, it gives CASSRVDEQFF.

This chain links TRBV29-1 with TRBJ2-6; D call uncertain. This CDR3 spans 13 amino acids. CDR1 is SQVTM, CDR2 ANQGSEA, per germline. Trimming shortened V by 5 bases and J by 0 bases, and 5 bases separated the two germline ends. CDR3 DNA: TGCAGCGTTCTACTCTCTGGGGCCAACGTCCTGACTTTC. As protein: CSVLLSGANVLTF.